Below, 23 T cell receptor beta chains from the same sample are listed, as sequenced in a study of OX40 agonist ivuxolimab in advanced cancers. The method was immunoSEQ multiplex PCR; TCRdb's version includes in-frame clones alone and lacks a portion of them. The sample contains some 60,000 clones, around 83% of which appear only once. The input for sequencing was CD4+ or CD8+ T cells sorted from blood, taken in a trial of the OX40 agonist ivuxolimab. All receptors derive from an adult with an advanced solid tumor such as melanoma, head and neck, liver or kidney cancer.

J is TRBJ2-1 and V is TRBV29-1; no reliable D call. The germline V gene encodes CDR1 SQVTM and CDR2 ANQGSEA. V was trimmed by 0 bases and J by 3 bases, leaving 15 bases between them. The CDR3 runs to 16 residues. The CDR3 nucleotides read TGCAGCGTTGAAGATTGGAAGGGATTCCTCTACAATGAGCAGTTCTTC. It yields the protein CSVEDWKGFLYNEQFF.

A word on this clone: One end of the junction does not line up with germline, which may come from a read error. For the CDR3, the DNA is TGTGCGAGCATGGGACAGCCAGAGAACACTGAAGCTTTCTTT. It yields the protein CASMGQPENTEAFF. The chain links TRBV7-6 to TRBJ1-1, with 7 bases lining up with TRBD1. This CDR3 has 14 amino acids. In germline, CDR1 is SGHVS, CDR2 FNYEAQ.

This clone has a single count. The rearrangement uses TRBV6-1 and TRBJ2-5; D is perhaps TRBD2 (5 bases). Trimming shortened V by 2 bases and J by 1 base, and 11 bases separated the two germline ends. The CDR3 runs 15 residues. Germline loops: CDR1 MNHNS, CDR2 SASEGT. CDR3 nucleotides: TGTGCCAGCAGTGAATATCTGGGAGCCCAAGAGACCCAGTACTTC. Its protein product is CASSEYLGAQETQYF.

The chain is built from TRBV7-7 and TRBJ2-5; 12 positions match TRBD2. V shed 1 base, J shed 5 bases, and the junction held 14 bases outside the gene matches. This CDR3 has 19 residues. CDR1 and CDR2 from the germline V gene are SSHAT and FNYEAQ (reference sequence). CDR3 amino acids: CASSLGLAGGPGLGETQYF. The CDR3 nucleotides read TGTGCCAGCAGCTTAGGCCTAGCGGGAGGGCCCGGCCTGGGGGAGACCCAGTACTTC.

This sequence joins TRBV6-5 and TRBJ2-7, with D perhaps TRBD2 (5 bases). Per germline, CDR1 MNHEY and CDR2 SVGAGI. CDR3 length: 15 amino acids. With 3 bases removed from V and 4 bases from J, the gap between germline ends came to 16 bases. The CDR3 here is CASSYASLRGYEQYF. Here the CDR3 DNA reads TGTGCCAGCAGTTATGCTAGCCTGAGAGGATACGAGCAGTACTTC.

The sample holds one count of this clone. The gene calls are TRBV2 and TRBJ2-1; D is possibly TRBD1 (6 bases). With 4 bases removed from V and 5 bases from J, the gap between germline ends came to 21 bases. The CDR3 runs to 17 residues. Germline V gives CDR1 SNHLY, CDR2 FYNNEI. CDR3 DNA: TGTGCCAGCAGTGTTCTCGTTACAGGGTGGAAAAACAATGAGCAGTTCTTC. The encoded protein is CASSVLVTGWKNNEQFF.

The chain employs TRBV7-6 and TRBJ2-2; TRBD2 agrees at 7 bases. The ends lost 2 bases at V and 6 bases at J; junction bases unmatched: 0. The V gene's germline CDR1 is SGHVS and CDR2 FNYEAQ. The CDR3 length is 13 residues. This chain's CDR3 is CASSLSGAGELFF. As DNA, the CDR3 is TGTGCCAGCAGCTTAAGCGGGGCCGGGGAGCTGTTTTTT.

The chain combines TRBV7-6 with TRBJ2-2; tentative D call: TRBD1 (6 bases). CDR1 is SGHVS and CDR2 is FNYEAQ in the germline V gene. V was shortened by 1 base and J by 2 bases, with 11 bases between the two germline ends. This CDR3 region has 16 residues. CDR3 nucleotide sequence: TGTGCCAGCAGCTTAGTCCAGGGGCTAAACACCGGGGAGCTGTTTTTT. It is translated as CASSLVQGLNTGELFF.

This clone was counted between two and nine times. In nucleotides, the CDR3 is TGCGCCAGCAGCCAATCCGGGACAGCGGTCAATGAGCAGTTCTTC. Translated, it gives CASSQSGTAVNEQFF. The chain joins TRBV4-1 to TRBJ2-1; 7 bases agree with TRBD1. The J segment lost 6 bases and the V segment lost 2 bases, leaving 7 bases of the junction unmatched. CDR3 length: 15 residues. Germline V gene data show CDR1 as MGHRA and CDR2 as YSYEKL.

The rearrangement links TRBV4-3 to TRBJ2-3; D gene ambiguous. Trimming removed 4 bases from V and 0 bases from J, with 11 bases in between. Germline V lookup: CDR1 LGHNA, CDR2 YSLEER. The CDR3 runs 15 residues. The CDR3 spells CASSPGPRSTDTQYF. CDR3 DNA: TGCGCCAGCAGCCCGGGCCCCCGGAGCACAGATACGCAGTATTTT.

The CDR3 DNA sequence: TGTGCCAGCACCCTACTGTACACGGATGGCTACACCTTC. This codes for CASTLLYTDGYTF. J is TRBJ1-2 and V is TRBV9; D uncertain. Germline V gives CDR1 SGDLS, CDR2 YYNGEE. The CDR3 is made up of 13 amino acids. Between the trimmed V and J ends, which lost 6 bases and 6 bases, there was a span of 15 bases. The entire variable domain, with the rest obtained from reference TRBV9 and TRBJ1-2, is as follows: DSGVTQTPKHLITATGQRVTLRCSPRSGDLSVYWYQQSLDQGLQFLIQYYNGEERAKGNILERFSAQQFPDLHSELNLSSLELGDSALYFCASTLLYTDGYTFGSGTRLTVV.

The genes are TRBV29-1 and TRBJ2-5; D is ambiguous. The CDR3 loop spans 10 amino acids. Germline V gene sequence: CDR1 SQVTM, CDR2 ANQGSEA. The V end lost 7 bases, the J end lost 5 bases, and 8 bases lay between the germline ends. CDR3 in DNA: TGCAGCGGCCTACTTGAGACCCAGTACTTC. Translated: CSGLLETQYF. Together with reference TRBV29-1 and TRBJ2-5, the CDR3 gives the full variable domain: SAVISQKPSRDICQRGTSLTIQCQVDSQVTMMFWYRQQPGQSLTLIATANQGSEATYESGFVIDKFPISRPNLTFSTLTVSNMSPEDSSIYLCSGLLETQYFGPGTRLLVL.

The chain uses TRBV7-9 and TRBJ2-3, with 9 nucleotides matching TRBD2. The CDR3 is 14 amino acids. The ends lost 5 bases at V and 4 bases at J; junction bases unmatched: 4. Per the germline V gene, CDR1 is SEHNR and CDR2 is FQNEAQ (reference sequence). The CDR3 loop is CASSRTSVADTQYF. In DNA form, the CDR3 reads TGTGCCAGCAGCCGGACTAGCGTGGCAGATACGCAGTATTTT. The whole variable domain, filled in from reference TRBV7-9 and TRBJ2-3, reads DTGVSQNPRHKITKRGQNVTFRCDPISEHNRLYWYRQTLGQGPEFLTYFQNEAQLEKSRLLSDRFSAERPKGSFSTLEIQRTEQGDSAMYLCASSRTSVADTQYFGPGTRLTVL.

V usage is TRBV5-1 and J usage is TRBJ2-5, with 9 bases identical to TRBD1. Germline V CDR1 and CDR2: SGHRS, YFSETQ. This CDR3 has 14 amino acids. The trim removed 4 bases at V and 5 bases at J, leaving 6 bases unmatched. The CDR3 DNA is TGCGCCAGCAGCGGCACAGGGGGCGCGGAGACCCAGTACTTC. As protein: CASSGTGGAETQYF.

The chain joins TRBV4-1 to TRBJ1-4, with D uncertain. The CDR3 is made up of 16 amino acids. Between the trimmed V and J ends, which lost 0 bases and 0 bases, there was a span of 8 bases. Germline V gives CDR1 MGHRA, CDR2 YSYEKL. The CDR3 region is CASSQDNSTTNEKLFF. CDR3 coding DNA: TGCGCCAGCAGCCAAGATAATTCAACAACTAATGAAAAACTGTTTTTT.

This chain joins TRBV25-1 and TRBJ1-2, with 9 bases matching TRBD1. The V and J ends lost 4 bases and 3 bases, in that order; junction bases with no gene match: 6. The germline V gene has CDR1 MGHDK and CDR2 SYGVNS. The CDR3 runs to 15 residues. In DNA, the CDR3 is TGTGCCAGCAGTGCCCCGACAGGGGGTTACTATGGCTACACCTTC. This sequence encodes CASSAPTGGYYGYTF.

This chain joins TRBV6-5 and TRBJ2-2, with TRBD2 identical over 12 bases. The CDR3 loop spans 16 amino acids. Germline loops: CDR1 MNHEY, CDR2 SVGAGI. J was trimmed by 4 bases and V by 2 bases; bases with no gene match: 2. The CDR3, as DNA: TGTGCCAGCAGTTACCGGACTAGCGGGGTCACCGGGGAGCTGTTTTTT. Translation gives CASSYRTSGVTGELFF.

V gene TRBV4-1 combines with J gene TRBJ1-1; tentatively, D is TRBD1 (6 bases). The CDR3 has 15 amino acids. Deletions cut 1 base from V and 0 bases from J, with 9 bases between. From germline, CDR1 is MGHRA and CDR2 YSYEKL. The CDR3 sequence: CASSQAQGMNTEAFF. The CDR3 DNA sequence: TGCGCCAGCAGCCAAGCACAGGGAATGAACACTGAAGCTTTCTTT.

The genes are TRBV5-4 and TRBJ1-2; TRBD1 aligns across 7 bases. The V gene's germline CDR1 is SGHNT and CDR2 YYREEE (reference sequence). CDR3 length equals 15 residues. With V trimmed by 1 base and J by 3 bases, 6 bases remained unmatched. The CDR3 reads CASSLLGGFDYGYTF. The CDR3 coding sequence is TGTGCCAGCAGCTTGTTAGGGGGCTTTGACTATGGCTACACCTTC.

The CDR3 region is CAWSAGHSSYEQYF. The DNA of the CDR3 is TGTGCCTGGAGTGCGGGACACAGTTCCTACGAGCAGTACTTC. V usage is TRBV30 and J usage is TRBJ2-7, with D possibly being TRBD1 (6 bases). The CDR3 loop spans 14 amino acids. V lost 1 base, J lost 1 base, and 11 bases lay in between. The germline gives CDR1 GTSNPN, CDR2 SVGIG (reference sequence).

The chain is built from TRBV5-6 and TRBJ2-1; 7 nucleotides line up with TRBD1. The CDR3 sequence is 16 residues long. From germline, CDR1 is SGHDT and CDR2 YYEEEE. The V gene end was trimmed by 3 bases and the J gene end by 0 bases; junction bases not matched to a gene: 6. The CDR3 loop is CASSSLHRGSYNEQFF. As DNA, the CDR3 is TGTGCCAGCAGCTCACTTCACAGGGGCTCCTACAATGAGCAGTTCTTC.

The chain links TRBV29-1 to TRBJ1-1; 11 nucleotides agree with TRBD1. The CDR3 extends over 15 amino acids. Unmatched junction bases numbered 8, after V lost 7 bases and J lost 1 base. Germline CDR1 reads SQVTM; CDR2 reads ANQGSEA. The CDR3 is CSAGGTGGANTEAFF. The CDR3 region has the DNA TGCAGCGCCGGGGGGACAGGGGGAGCGAACACTGAAGCTTTCTTT.

This clone was observed a handful of times. This rearrangement joins TRBV5-1 to TRBJ1-1, with D unresolved. V dropped 0 bases and J dropped 7 bases, with 10 bases sitting between them. CDR3 length: 13 residues. Germline V lookup: CDR1 SGHRS, CDR2 YFSETQ. This chain's CDR3 is CASSLEVGGEAFF. The CDR3 bases are TGCGCCAGCAGCTTGGAGGTCGGAGGTGAAGCTTTCTTT. Drawing the rest from reference TRBV5-1 and TRBJ1-1, the complete variable domain is KAGVTQTPRYLIKTRGQQVTLSCSPISGHRSVSWYQQTPGQGLQFLFEYFSETQRNKGNFPGRFSGRQFSNSRSEMNVSTLELGDSALYLCASSLEVGGEAFFGQGTRLTVV.